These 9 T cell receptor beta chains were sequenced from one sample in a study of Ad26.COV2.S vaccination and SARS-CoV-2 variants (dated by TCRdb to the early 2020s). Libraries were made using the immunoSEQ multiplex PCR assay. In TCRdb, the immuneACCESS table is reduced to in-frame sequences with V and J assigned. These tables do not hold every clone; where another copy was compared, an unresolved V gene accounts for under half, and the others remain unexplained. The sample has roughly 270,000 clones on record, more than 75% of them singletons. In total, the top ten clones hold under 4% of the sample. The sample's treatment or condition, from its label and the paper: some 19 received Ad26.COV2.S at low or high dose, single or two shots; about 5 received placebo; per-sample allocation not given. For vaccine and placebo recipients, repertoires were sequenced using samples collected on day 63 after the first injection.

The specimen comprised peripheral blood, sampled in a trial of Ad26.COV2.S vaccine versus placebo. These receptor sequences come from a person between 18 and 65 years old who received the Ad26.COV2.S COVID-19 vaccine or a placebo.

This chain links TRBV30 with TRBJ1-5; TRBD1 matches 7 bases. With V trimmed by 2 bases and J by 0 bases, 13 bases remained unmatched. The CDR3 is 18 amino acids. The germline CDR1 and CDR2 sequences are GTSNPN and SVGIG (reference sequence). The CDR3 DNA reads TGTGCCTGGAGTCCCGACAGGGATCTGAGGAATAGCAATCAGCCCCAGCATTTT. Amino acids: CAWSPDRDLRNSNQPQHF.

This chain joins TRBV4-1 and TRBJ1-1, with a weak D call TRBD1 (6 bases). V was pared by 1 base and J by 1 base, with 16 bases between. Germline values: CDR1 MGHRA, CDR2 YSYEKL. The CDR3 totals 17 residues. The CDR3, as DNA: TGCGCCAGCAGCCAAGTTTTGCGCGGCAGGGGGAACACTGAAGCTTTCTTT. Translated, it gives CASSQVLRGRGNTEAFF.

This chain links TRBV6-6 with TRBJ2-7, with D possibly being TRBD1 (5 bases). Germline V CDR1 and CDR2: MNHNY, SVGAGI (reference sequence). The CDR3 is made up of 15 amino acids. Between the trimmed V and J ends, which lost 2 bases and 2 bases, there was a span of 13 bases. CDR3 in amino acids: CASSYTDRFAYEQYF. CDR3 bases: TGTGCCAGCAGTTACACAGACAGATTCGCCTACGAGCAGTACTTC.

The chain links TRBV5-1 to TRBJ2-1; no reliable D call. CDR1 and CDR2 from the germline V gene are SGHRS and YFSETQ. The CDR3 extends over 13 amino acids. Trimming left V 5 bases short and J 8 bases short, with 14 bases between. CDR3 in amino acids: CASSDGDADEQFF. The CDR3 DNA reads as TGCGCCAGCAGTGATGGCGACGCGGATGAGCAGTTCTTC.

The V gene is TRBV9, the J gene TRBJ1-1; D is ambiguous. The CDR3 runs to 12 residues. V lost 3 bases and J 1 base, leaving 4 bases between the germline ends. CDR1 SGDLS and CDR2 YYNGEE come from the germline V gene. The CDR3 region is CASSAGNTEAFF. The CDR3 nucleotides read TGTGCCAGCAGCGCAGGGAACACTGAAGCTTTCTTT.

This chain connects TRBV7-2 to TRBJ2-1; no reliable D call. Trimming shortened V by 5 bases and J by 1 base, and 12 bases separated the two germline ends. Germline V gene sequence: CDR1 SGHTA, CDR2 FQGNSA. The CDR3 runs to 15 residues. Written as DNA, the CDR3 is TGTGCCAGCAGCCCAAGAAGTCAATCCTACAATGAGCAGTTCTTC. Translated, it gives CASSPRSQSYNEQFF.

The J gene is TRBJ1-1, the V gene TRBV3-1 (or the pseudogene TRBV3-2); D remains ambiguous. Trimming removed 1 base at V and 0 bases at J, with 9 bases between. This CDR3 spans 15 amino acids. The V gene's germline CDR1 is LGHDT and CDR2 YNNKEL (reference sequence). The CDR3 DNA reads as TGTGCCAGCAGCCAAGTTCCCGTGGTGAACACTGAAGCTTTCTTT. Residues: CASSQVPVVNTEAFF.

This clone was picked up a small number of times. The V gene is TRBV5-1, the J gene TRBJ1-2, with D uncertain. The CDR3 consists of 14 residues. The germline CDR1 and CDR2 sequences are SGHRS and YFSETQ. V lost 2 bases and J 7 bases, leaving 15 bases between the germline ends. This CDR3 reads CASSLDEGTSGYTF. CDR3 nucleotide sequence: TGCGCCAGCAGCTTAGATGAGGGTACGAGTGGCTACACCTTC. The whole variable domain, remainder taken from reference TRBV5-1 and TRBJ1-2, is KAGVTQTPRYLIKTRGQQVTLSCSPISGHRSVSWYQQTPGQGLQFLFEYFSETQRNKGNFPGRFSGRQFSNSRSEMNVSTLELGDSALYLCASSLDEGTSGYTFGSGTRLTVV.

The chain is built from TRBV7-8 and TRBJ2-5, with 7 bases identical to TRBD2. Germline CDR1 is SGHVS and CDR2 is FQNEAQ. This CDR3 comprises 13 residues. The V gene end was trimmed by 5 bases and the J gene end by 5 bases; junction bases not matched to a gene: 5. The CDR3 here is CASSRGRGETQYF. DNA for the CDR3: TGTGCCAGCAGCCGCGGGAGAGGGGAGACCCAGTACTTC.